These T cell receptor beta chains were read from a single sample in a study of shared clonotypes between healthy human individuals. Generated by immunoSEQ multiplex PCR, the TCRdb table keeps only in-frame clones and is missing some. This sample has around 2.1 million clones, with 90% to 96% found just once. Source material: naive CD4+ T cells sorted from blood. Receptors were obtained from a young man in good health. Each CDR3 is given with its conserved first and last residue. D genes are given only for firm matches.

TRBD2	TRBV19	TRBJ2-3	TGTGCCAGTAGGGCTAGCGGAGGCACAGATACGCAGTATTTT	CASRASGGTDTQYF
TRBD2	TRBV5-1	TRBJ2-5	TGCGCCAGCAGCTTGGGACTAGCCGTGGAGACCCAGTACTTC	CASSLGLAVETQYF
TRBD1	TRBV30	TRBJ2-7	TGTGCCTGGAGTGTCACAGGGGATGGCGAGCAGTACTTC	CAWSVTGDGEQYF
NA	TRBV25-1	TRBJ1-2	TGTGCCAGCAGAACCAGGGTCGGTTATGGCTACACCTTC	CASRTRVGYGYTF
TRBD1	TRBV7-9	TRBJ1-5	TGTGCCAGCAGCGCTTGGACAGGGGACCTTAATCAGCCCCAGCATTTT	CASSAWTGDLNQPQHF
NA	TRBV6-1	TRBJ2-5	TGTGCCAGCCGAGGGGAAGTGGGTGAGACCCAGTACTTC	CASRGEVGETQYF
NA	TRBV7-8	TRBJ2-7	TGTGCCAGCAGCCGCAGGGAGTCCTCCTACGAGCAGTACTTC	CASSRRESSYEQYF
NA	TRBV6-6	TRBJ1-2	TGTGCCAGCAGTCCACCGGGTCCTAACTATGGCTACACCTTC	CASSPPGPNYGYTF
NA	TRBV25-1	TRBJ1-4	TGTGCCAGCAGTGATGATGCAGGGTTGACTGAAAAACTGTTTTTT	CASSDDAGLTEKLFF
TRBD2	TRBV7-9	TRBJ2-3	TGTGCCAGCACCAACAGGGCTAGCGGGGGAGGCACAGATACGCAGTATTTT	CASTNRASGGGTDTQYF
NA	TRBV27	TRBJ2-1	TGTGCCAGCCCCACTAAGACCTACAATGAGCAGTTCTTC	CASPTKTYNEQFF